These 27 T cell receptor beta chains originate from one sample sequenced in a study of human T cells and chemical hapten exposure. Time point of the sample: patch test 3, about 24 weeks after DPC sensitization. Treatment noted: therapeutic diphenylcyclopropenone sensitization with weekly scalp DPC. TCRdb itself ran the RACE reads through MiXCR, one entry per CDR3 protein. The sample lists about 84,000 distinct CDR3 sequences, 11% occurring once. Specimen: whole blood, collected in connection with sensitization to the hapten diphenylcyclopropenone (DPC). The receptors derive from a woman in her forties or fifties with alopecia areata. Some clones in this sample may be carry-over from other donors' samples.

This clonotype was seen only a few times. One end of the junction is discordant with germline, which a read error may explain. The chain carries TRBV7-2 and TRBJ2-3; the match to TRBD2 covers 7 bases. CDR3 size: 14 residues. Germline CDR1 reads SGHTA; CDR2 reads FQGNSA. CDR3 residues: CASSFGGSIDTQYF. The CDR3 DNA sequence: TGTGCCAGCAGCTTTGGCGGGAGCATAGATACGCAGTATTTT.

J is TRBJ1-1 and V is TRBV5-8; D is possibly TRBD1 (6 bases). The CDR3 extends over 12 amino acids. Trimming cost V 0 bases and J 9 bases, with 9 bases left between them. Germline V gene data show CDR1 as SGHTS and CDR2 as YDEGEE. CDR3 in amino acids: CASSLARGKAFF. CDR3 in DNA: TGTGCCAGCAGCTTGGCCAGGGGTAAAGCTTTCTTT. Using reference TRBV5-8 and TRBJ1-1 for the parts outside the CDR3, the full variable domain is EAGVTQSPTHLIKTRGQQATLRCSPISGHTSVYWYQQALGLGLQFLLWYDEGEERNRGNFPPRFSGRQFPNYSSELNVNALELEDSALYLCASSLARGKAFFGQGTRLTVV.

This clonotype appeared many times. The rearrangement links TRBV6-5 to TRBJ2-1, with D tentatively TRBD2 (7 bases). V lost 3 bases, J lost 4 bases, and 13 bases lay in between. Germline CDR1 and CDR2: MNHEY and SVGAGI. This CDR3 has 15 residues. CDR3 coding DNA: TGTGCCAGCAGTTATCGGGGGGCTTATTACAATGAGCAGTTCTTC. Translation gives CASSYRGAYYNEQFF.

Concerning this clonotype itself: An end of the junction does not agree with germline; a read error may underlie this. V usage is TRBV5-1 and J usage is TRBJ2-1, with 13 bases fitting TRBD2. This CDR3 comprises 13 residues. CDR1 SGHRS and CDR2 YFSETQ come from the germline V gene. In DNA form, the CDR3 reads TGCGCCAGCAGCCAAGGACTAGCGGGAGAGAGGCTCTTC. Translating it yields CASSQGLAGERLF.

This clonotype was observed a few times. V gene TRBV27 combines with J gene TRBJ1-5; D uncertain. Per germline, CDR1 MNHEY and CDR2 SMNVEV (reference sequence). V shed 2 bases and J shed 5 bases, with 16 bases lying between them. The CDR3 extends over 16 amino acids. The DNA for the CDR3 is TGTGCCAGCAGTTTAAACGGCCTACAGAACTATCAGCCCCAGCATTTT. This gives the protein CASSLNGLQNYQPQHF.

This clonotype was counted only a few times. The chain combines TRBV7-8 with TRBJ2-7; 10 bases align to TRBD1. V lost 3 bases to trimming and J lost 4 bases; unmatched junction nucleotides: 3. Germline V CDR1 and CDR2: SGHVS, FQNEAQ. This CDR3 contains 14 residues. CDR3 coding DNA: TGTGCCAGCAGCTTTGGGACAGGGGCTTACGAGCAGTACTTC. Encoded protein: CASSFGTGAYEQYF.

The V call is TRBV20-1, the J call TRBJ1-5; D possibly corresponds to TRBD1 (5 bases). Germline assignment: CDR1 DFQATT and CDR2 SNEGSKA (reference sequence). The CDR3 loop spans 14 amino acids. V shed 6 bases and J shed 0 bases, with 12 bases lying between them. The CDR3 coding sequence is TGCAGTGCCGTCGCCGGGGCTAGCAATCAGCCCCAGCATTTT. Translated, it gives CSAVAGASNQPQHF.

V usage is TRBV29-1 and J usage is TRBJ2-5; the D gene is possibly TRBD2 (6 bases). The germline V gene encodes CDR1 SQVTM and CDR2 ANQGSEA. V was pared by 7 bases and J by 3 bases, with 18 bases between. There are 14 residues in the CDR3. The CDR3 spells CSATPQGGKETQYF. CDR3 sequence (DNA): TGCAGCGCGACGCCCCAGGGCGGGAAAGAGACCCAGTACTTC.

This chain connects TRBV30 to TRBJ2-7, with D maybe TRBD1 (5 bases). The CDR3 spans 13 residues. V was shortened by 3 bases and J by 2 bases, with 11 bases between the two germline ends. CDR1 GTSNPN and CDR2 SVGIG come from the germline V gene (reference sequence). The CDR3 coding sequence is TGTGCCTGGAGGCAGACAGCTACCTACGAGCAGTACTTC. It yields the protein CAWRQTATYEQYF.

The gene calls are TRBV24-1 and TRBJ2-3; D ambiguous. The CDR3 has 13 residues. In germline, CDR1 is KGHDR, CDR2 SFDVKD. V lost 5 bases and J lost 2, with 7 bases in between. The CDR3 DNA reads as TGTGCCACCAGTGTTGAAGTCACAGATACGCAGTATTTT. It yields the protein CATSVEVTDTQYF.

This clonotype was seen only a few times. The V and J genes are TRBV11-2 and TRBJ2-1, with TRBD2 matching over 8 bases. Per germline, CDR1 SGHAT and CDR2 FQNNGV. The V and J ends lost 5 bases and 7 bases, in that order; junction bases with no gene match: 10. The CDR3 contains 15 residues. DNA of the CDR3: TGTGCCAGCAGCGCCCGTGGGGCGGGAGGAAATGAGCAGTTCTTC. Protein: CASSARGAGGNEQFF.

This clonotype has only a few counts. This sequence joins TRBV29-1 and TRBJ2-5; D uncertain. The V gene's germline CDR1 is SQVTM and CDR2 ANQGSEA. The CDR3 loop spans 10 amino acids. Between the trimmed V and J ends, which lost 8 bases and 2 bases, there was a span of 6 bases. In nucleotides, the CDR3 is TGCAGCACACGACAAGAGACCCAGTACTTC. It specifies CSTRQETQYF.

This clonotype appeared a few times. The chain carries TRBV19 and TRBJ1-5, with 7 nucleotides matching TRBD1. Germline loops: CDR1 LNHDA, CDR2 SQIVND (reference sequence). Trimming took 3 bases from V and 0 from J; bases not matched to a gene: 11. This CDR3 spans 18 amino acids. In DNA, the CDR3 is TGTGCCAGTAGTATTAGGACCGGGACAGACTATAGCAATCAGCCCCAGCATTTT. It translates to CASSIRTGTDYSNQPQHF.

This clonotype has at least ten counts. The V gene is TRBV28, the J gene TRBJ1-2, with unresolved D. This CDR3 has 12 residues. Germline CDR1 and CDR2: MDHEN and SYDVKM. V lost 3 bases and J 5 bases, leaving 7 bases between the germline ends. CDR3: CASSFRPYGYTF. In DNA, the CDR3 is TGTGCCAGCAGTTTTAGGCCTTATGGCTACACCTTC.

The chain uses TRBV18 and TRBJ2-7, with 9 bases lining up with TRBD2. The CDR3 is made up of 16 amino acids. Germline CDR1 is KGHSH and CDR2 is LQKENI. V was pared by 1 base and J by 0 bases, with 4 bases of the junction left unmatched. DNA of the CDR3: TGTGCCAGCTCACCACGTGCTAGCGGGGTCTCCTACGAGCAGTACTTC. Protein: CASSPRASGVSYEQYF.

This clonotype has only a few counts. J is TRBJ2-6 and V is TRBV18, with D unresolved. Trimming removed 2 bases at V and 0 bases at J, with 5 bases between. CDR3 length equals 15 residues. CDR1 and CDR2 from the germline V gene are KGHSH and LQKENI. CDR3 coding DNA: TGTGCCAGCTCACCAAGCCTCTCTGGGGCCAACGTCCTGACTTTC. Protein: CASSPSLSGANVLTF.

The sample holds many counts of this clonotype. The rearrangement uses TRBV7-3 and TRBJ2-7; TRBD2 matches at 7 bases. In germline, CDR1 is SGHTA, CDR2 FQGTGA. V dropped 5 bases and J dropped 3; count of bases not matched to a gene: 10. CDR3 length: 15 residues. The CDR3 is CASSRGAGVVYEQYF. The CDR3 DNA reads TGTGCCAGCAGCCGAGGGGCGGGGGTCGTCTACGAGCAGTACTTC.

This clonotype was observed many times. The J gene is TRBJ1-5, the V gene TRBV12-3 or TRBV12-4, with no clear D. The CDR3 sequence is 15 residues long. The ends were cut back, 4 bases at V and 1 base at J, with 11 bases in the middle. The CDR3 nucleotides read TGTGCCAGCAGTTCCTGGGAGGGAAGCAATCAGCCCCAGCATTTT. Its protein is CASSSWEGSNQPQHF.

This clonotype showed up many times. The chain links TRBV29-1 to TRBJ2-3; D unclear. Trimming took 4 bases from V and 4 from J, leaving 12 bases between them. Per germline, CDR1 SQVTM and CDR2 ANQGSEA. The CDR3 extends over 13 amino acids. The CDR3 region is CSVAFSTADTQYF. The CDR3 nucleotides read TGCAGCGTTGCTTTCAGCACGGCAGATACGCAGTATTTT.

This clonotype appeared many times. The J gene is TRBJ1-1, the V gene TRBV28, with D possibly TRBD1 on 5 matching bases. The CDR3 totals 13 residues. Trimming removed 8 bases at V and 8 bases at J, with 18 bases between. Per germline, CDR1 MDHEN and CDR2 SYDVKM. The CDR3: CASRRGDGREAFF. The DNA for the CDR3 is TGTGCCAGCCGACGGGGGGACGGAAGAGAAGCTTTCTTT.

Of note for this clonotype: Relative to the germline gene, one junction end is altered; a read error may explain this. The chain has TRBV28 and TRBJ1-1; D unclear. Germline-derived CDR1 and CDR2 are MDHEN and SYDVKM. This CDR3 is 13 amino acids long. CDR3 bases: TGTGCCAGCATCAAACAAGGCCCGGCAGAAGCGTTCTTT. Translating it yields CASIKQGPAEAFF.

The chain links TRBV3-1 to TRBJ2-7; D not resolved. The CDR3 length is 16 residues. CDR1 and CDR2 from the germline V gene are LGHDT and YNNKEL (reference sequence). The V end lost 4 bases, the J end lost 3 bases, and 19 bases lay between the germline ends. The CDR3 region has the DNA TGTGCCAGCAGCCCCACCTCCGGCCGGCCCTTCTACGAGCAGTACTTC. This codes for CASSPTSGRPFYEQYF.

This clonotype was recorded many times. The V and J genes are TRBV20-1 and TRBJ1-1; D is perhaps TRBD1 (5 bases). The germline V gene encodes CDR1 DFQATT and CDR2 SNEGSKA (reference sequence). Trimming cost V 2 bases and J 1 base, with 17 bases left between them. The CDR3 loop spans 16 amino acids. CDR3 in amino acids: CSARLRVRGANTEAFF. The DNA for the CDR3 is TGCAGTGCTAGACTTAGAGTGAGAGGGGCGAACACTGAAGCTTTCTTT.

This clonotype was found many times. CDR3 sequence (DNA): TGTGCCAGCAGTTCCGGGACGGAATACAATGAGCAGTTCTTC. Translation: CASSSGTEYNEQFF. The chain links TRBV6-1 to TRBJ2-1; perhaps D is TRBD1 or TRBD2 (5 bases each). Germline V lookup: CDR1 MNHNS, CDR2 SASEGT. V gave up 5 bases and J gave up 4 bases, with 12 bases separating them. CDR3 length: 14 residues.

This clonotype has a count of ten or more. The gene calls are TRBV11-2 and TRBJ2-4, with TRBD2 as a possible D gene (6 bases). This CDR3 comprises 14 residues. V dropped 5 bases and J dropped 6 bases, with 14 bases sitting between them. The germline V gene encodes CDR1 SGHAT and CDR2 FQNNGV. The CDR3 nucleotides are TGTGCCAGCAGCCCAAGACGGGAGAGAAACATTCAGTACTTC. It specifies CASSPRRERNIQYF. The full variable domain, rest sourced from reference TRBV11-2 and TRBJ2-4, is EAGVAQSPRYKIIEKRQSVAFWCNPISGHATLYWYQQILGQGPKLLIQFQNNGVVDDSQLPKDRFSAERLKGVDSTLKIQPAKLEDSAVYLCASSPRRERNIQYFGAGTRLSVL.

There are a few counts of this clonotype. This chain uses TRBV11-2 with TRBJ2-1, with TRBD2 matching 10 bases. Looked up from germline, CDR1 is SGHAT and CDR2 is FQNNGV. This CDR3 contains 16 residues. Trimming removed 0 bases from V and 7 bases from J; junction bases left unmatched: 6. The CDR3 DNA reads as TGTGCCAGCAGCTTAGAGGGTCTAGCGGGAGTGAATGAGCAGTTCTTC. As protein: CASSLEGLAGVNEQFF.

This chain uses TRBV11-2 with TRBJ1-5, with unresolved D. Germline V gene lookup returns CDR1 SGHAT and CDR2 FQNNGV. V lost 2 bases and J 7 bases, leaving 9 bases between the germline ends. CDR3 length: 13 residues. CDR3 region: CASSLSGEQPQHF. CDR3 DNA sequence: TGTGCCAGCAGCTTAAGCGGCGAGCAGCCCCAGCATTTT.